This T cell receptor beta chain comes out of a study of Tregs in tolerant kidney transplant recipients. Sequencing used immunoSEQ multiplex PCR; TCRdb keeps in-frame clones, though not all of them. The sample lists about 44,000 clones, 95% to 96% occurring once. Details on this clone: As yet, its antigen is unknown.

This TCR was sampled from a human donor in good health. The sample comprised Tregs from blood cultured with allogeneic cells.

CDR3 protein: CASSRGGAIYEQYF. CDR3 DNA: TGTGCCAGTAGTCGCGGGGGGGCGATATACGAGCAGTACTTC. This chain uses TRBV5-4 with TRBJ2-7, with TRBD2 matching 9 bases. The germline V gene encodes CDR1 SGHNT and CDR2 YYREEE (reference sequence). Trimming cost V 8 bases and J 4 bases; bases outside gene matches: 10. The CDR3 has 14 amino acids.